The next 5 T cell receptor beta chains were all read from a single sample in a study of T cells in Graves' hyperthyroidism and ophthalmopathy. TCR beta CDR3 region amplification was performed from RNA transcripts. TCR CDR3 underwent first-round RT-PCR with the HTBI primer set. TCRdb called the multiplex PCR reads again in MiXCR, with one record for every CDR3 protein. The sample carries under 250,000 distinct CDR3 sequences, roughly 18% recorded once. Sequences were obtained from blood. The receptors were sampled from a man in his forties or fifties with Graves' hyperthyroidism.

The V and J genes are TRBV3-1 and TRBJ2-7, with 8 bases matching TRBD1. The V segment lost 1 base and the J segment 4 bases; nucleotides outside the gene matches: 6. This CDR3 has 15 amino acids. Germline V gene sequence: CDR1 LGHDT, CDR2 YNNKEL (reference sequence). The CDR3: CASSQAGGGTYEQYF. The CDR3 nucleotides read TGTGCCAGCAGCCAAGCAGGGGGCGGTACGTACGAGCAGTACTTC.

This clonotype was counted only a few times. CDR3 loop: CSVVRRGADTQYF. The CDR3 DNA is TGCAGCGTTGTGCGGAGGGGGGCAGATACGCAGTATTTT. This sequence joins TRBV29-1 and TRBJ2-3, with D possibly being TRBD1 or TRBD2 (6 bases each). The CDR3 runs 13 residues. V lost 4 bases to trimming and J lost 4 bases, with 12 bases between them. Germline assignment: CDR1 SQVTM and CDR2 ANQGSEA.

This clonotype showed up just a few times. The J gene is TRBJ1-1, the V gene TRBV19, with TRBD1 identical over 11 bases. The J segment lost 6 bases and the V segment lost 5 bases, leaving 8 bases of the junction unmatched. Germline CDR1 and CDR2: LNHDA and SQIVND (reference sequence). This CDR3 is built from 15 residues. The CDR3 here is CASSAGGQGAPEAFF. The DNA for the CDR3 is TGTGCCAGTAGTGCGGGTGGACAGGGGGCGCCTGAAGCTTTCTTT. The full variable domain, its missing parts supplied by reference TRBV19 and TRBJ1-1, is DGGITQSPKYLFRKEGQNVTLSCEQNLNHDAMYWYRQDPGQGLRLIYYSQIVNDFQKGDIAEGYSVSREKKESFPLTVTSAQKNPTAFYLCASSAGGQGAPEAFFGQGTRLTVV.

This clonotype was found a few times. The rearrangement links TRBV6-7 to TRBJ2-3; D gene unclear. TRBV6-7 is an open reading frame whose function is uncertain. V was trimmed by 8 bases and J by 0 bases, leaving 15 bases between them. This CDR3 is built from 15 residues. The CDR3 DNA reads as TGTGCCAGCCCCCTTTGTGGGCTCAGCACAGATACGCAGTATTTT. Its translation: CASPLCGLSTDTQYF.

This rearrangement joins TRBV12-3 or TRBV12-4 to TRBJ2-2; D gene ambiguous. Trimming left V 1 base short and J 3 bases short, with 3 bases between. There are 13 residues in the CDR3. The CDR3 DNA is TGTGCCAGCAGTTTAGGGGACACCGGGGAGCTGTTTTTT. This gives the protein CASSLGDTGELFF.